A single sample is the source of the 7 T cell receptor beta chains below, sequenced in a study of neurological immune-mediated disorders. Via MiXCR, TCRdb re-called the 5' RACE reads, giving one row per CDR3 protein. The table has 55,000 to 70,000 distinct CDR3 sequences, approximately 10% seen once. Sequencing input: PBMCs. The source is a man between 60 and 70 years old in good health.

There are many counts of this clonotype. V usage is TRBV7-2 and J usage is TRBJ1-1; D remains unclear. Trimming removed 2 bases from V and 7 bases from J, with 11 bases in between. Germline CDR1 and CDR2: SGHTA and FQGNSA. This CDR3 comprises 13 residues. The CDR3 reads CASSLNTVFEAFF. The CDR3 nucleotides read TGTGCCAGCAGCTTAAATACCGTGTTTGAAGCTTTCTTT.

This clonotype occurred many times. This rearrangement joins TRBV20-1 to TRBJ1-6, with D hard to call. The germline V and J ends were trimmed by 3 bases and 4 bases, with 10 bases remaining between them. The CDR3 runs 14 residues. Germline V gene lookup returns CDR1 DFQATT and CDR2 SNEGSKA (reference sequence). CDR3 residues: CSARQEIYNSPLHF. The CDR3 nucleotides read TGCAGTGCTAGGCAGGAGATTTATAATTCACCCCTCCACTTT.

This clonotype was detected ten times or more. The V and J genes are TRBV2 and TRBJ2-1, with 9 bases identical to TRBD2. The CDR3 length is 16 residues. Losses at the gene ends were 5 bases for V and 0 bases for J; bases not matched to a gene: 5. Germline V gene lookup returns CDR1 SNHLY and CDR2 FYNNEI. The CDR3 sequence is CASSRSGGSSYNEQFF. The CDR3 DNA sequence: TGTGCCAGCAGTCGCAGCGGGGGGAGCTCCTACAATGAGCAGTTCTTC.

This clonotype was seen many times. This sequence joins TRBV7-9 and TRBJ1-2; 7 positions match TRBD1. Looked up from germline, CDR1 is SEHNR and CDR2 is FQNEAQ (reference sequence). The trim removed 4 bases at V and 2 bases at J, leaving 7 bases unmatched. CDR3 length: 15 residues. The CDR3 DNA follows: TGTGCCAGCAGCTACCACGACAGGGTAAACTATGGCTACACCTTC. It yields the protein CASSYHDRVNYGYTF.

This clonotype was seen repeatedly, ten times or more. V gene TRBV6-2 or TRBV6-3 combines with J gene TRBJ1-1; D is unclear. The length of the CDR3 is 16 residues. The V end was cut by 5 bases, the J end by 1 base, with 17 bases between. CDR1 is MNHEY, CDR2 SVGEGT, per germline. The CDR3 protein is CASSRGVGGGNTEAFF. DNA for the CDR3: TGTGCCAGCAGTCGTGGAGTCGGCGGCGGGAACACTGAAGCTTTCTTT.

This clonotype was counted at least ten times. This sequence joins TRBV7-9 and TRBJ2-7; weak D call: TRBD1 (5 bases). Germline V gene lookup returns CDR1 SEHNR and CDR2 FQNEAQ (reference sequence). This CDR3 spans 16 amino acids. V was pared by 5 bases and J by 0 bases, with 17 bases between. The CDR3 nucleotides are TGTGCCAGCAGCAAAAGTGGTGCAGGGAACTCCTACGAGCAGTACTTC. It is translated as CASSKSGAGNSYEQYF. Based on the CDR3 plus reference TRBV7-9 and TRBJ2-7, the full variable domain is DTGVSQNPRHKITKRGQNVTFRCDPISEHNRLYWYRQTLGQGPEFLTYFQNEAQLEKSRLLSDRFSAERPKGSFSTLEIQRTEQGDSAMYLCASSKSGAGNSYEQYFGPGTRLTVT.

In regard to this clonotype: The junction differs from germline at one of its ends, possibly a read error. The chain has TRBV5-6 and TRBJ2-7; D might be TRBD1 or TRBD2, each matching 6 bases. The CDR3 has 15 amino acids. Germline CDR1 SGHDT, CDR2 YYEEEE. This CDR3 reads CASSFTRGGTYEQYF. CDR3 DNA sequence: TGTGCCAGTAGCTTTACTAGAGGGGGGACCTACGAGCAGTACTTC.